Below, 5 T cell receptor beta chains from the same sample are listed, as sequenced in a study of blood T cell repertoires in COVID-19. Produced via immunoSEQ multiplex PCR; TCRdb's table is partial and in-frame only. The sample has 280,000 or so clones, around nine tenths seen once. The sample taken for sequencing was PBMCs or T cells enriched from blood (not recorded which). These TCRs come from a woman aged 40 to 50 who had recovered from COVID-19.

The chain uses TRBV28 and TRBJ2-7; 9 bases line up with TRBD1. The J segment lost 7 bases and the V segment lost 7 bases, leaving 8 bases of the junction unmatched. The CDR3 spans 13 residues. Looked up from germline, CDR1 is MDHEN and CDR2 is SYDVKM. The CDR3 here is CASTRDRVDEQYF. In DNA form, the CDR3 reads TGTGCCAGCACCAGGGACAGGGTTGATGAGCAGTACTTC.

This clone came up once. The CDR3 DNA sequence: TGTGCCTGGAGCGCAGGGCCAAGCCAGCCCCAGCATTTT. Translating it yields CAWSAGPSQPQHF. The rearrangement links TRBV30 to TRBJ1-5; possible D gene TRBD1, 5 bases. CDR3 length equals 13 residues. With 3 bases removed from V and 7 bases from J, the gap between germline ends came to 13 bases. Germline CDR1 GTSNPN, CDR2 SVGIG (reference sequence).

The J gene is TRBJ2-7, the V gene TRBV10-3, with 9 nucleotides matching TRBD2. Germline V gene lookup returns CDR1 ENHRY and CDR2 SYGVKD. Trimming took 0 bases from V and 5 from J; bases not matched to a gene: 5. The length of the CDR3 is 15 residues. The CDR3 sequence is CAISESLAGLHEQYF. The CDR3 nucleotides read TGTGCCATCAGTGAGTCGCTAGCGGGGCTCCACGAGCAGTACTTC.

The chain combines TRBV19 with TRBJ1-5; 7 nucleotides agree with TRBD1. The CDR3 is 15 residues long. The J segment lost 7 bases and the V segment lost 6 bases, leaving 12 bases of the junction unmatched. Germline CDR1 is LNHDA and CDR2 is SQIVND (reference sequence). The CDR3 protein is CASSPGQPQVQPQHF. As DNA, the CDR3 is TGTGCCAGTAGCCCGGGACAGCCGCAAGTCCAGCCCCAGCATTTT.

The gene calls are TRBV3-1 (or the pseudogene TRBV3-2) and TRBJ2-5; D is possibly TRBD2 (5 bases). The germline gives CDR1 LGHDT, CDR2 YNNKEL (reference sequence). V gave up 1 base and J gave up 7 bases, with 19 bases separating them. The CDR3 length is 16 residues. The CDR3 protein is CASSQVDRGGGGTQYF. The CDR3 DNA reads as TGTGCCAGCAGCCAAGTAGATCGAGGCGGCGGAGGGACCCAGTACTTC.